These 22 T cell receptor beta chains originate from one sample sequenced in a study of human T cells and chemical hapten exposure. One entry per CDR3 protein results from TCRdb running MiXCR on the RACE reads. The profile shows some 180,000 distinct CDR3 sequences, around 24% of them singletons. Specified time point: patch test 1, 2 weeks after DPC sensitization. Sample treatment: therapeutic diphenylcyclopropenone sensitization with weekly scalp DPC. The sample was whole blood, taken in connection with sensitization to the hapten diphenylcyclopropenone (DPC). These receptor sequences come from a woman aged 45 to 65 with alopecia areata. Some clones in this sample may be carry-over from other donors' samples.

This clonotype was counted a few times. The rearrangement joins TRBV15 to TRBJ2-4; TRBD2 agrees at 7 bases. V trimming: 0 bases; J trimming: 0 bases; junction bases outside the gene matches: 2. Germline V gene sequence: CDR1 LNHNV, CDR2 YYDKDF (reference sequence). This CDR3 is built from 16 residues. DNA for the CDR3: TGTGCCACCAGCAGAGAGGGGGGGTCAGCCAAAAACATTCAGTACTTC. Translating it yields CATSREGGSAKNIQYF.

This clonotype was picked up a small number of times. The chain employs TRBV6-4 and TRBJ2-1, with 10 bases fitting TRBD1. The CDR3 sequence is 13 residues long. J gave up 6 bases and V 5 bases, and 1 base lay outside the gene matches. Germline lookup yields CDR1 MRHNA and CDR2 SNTAGT. The CDR3, as DNA: TGTGCCAGCAGTCGGACAGGGGGCAATGAGCAGTTCTTC. Its protein product is CASSRTGGNEQFF.

V gene TRBV12-5 combines with J gene TRBJ2-1, with unresolved D. CDR1 is LGHNT and CDR2 is FRNRAP in the germline V gene. Trimming stripped 6 bases from V and 4 bases from J, with 4 bases between. CDR3 length: 11 amino acids. CDR3 bases: TGTGCTAGTGGCCCTTACAATGAGCAGTTCTTC. Its translation: CASGPYNEQFF. The full variable domain, with the rest looked up from reference TRBV12-5 and TRBJ2-1, is DARVTQTPRHKVTEMGQEVTMRCQPILGHNTVFWYRQTMMQGLELLAYFRNRAPLDDSGMPKDRFSAEMPDATLATLKIQPSEPRDSAVYFCASGPYNEQFFGPGTRLTVL.

The chain links TRBV12-3 or TRBV12-4 to TRBJ2-7; 11 bases fit TRBD2. The CDR3 extends over 15 amino acids. J lost 4 bases, V lost 3 bases, and 5 bases had no gene match. In DNA form, the CDR3 reads TGTGCCAGCAGTTTGACTAGCGGGACTCTATACGAGCAGTACTTC. It is translated as CASSLTSGTLYEQYF.

The genes are TRBV20-1 and TRBJ2-3; possible D gene TRBD2, 5 bases. The V end was cut by 3 bases, the J end by 4 bases, with 11 bases between. Germline CDR1 and CDR2: DFQATT and SNEGSKA (reference sequence). The CDR3 extends over 13 amino acids. CDR3 residues: CSASMLAADTQYF. The CDR3 bases are TGCAGTGCTAGTATGCTAGCTGCAGATACGCAGTATTTT.

This clonotype has a count of ten or more. The CDR3 region has the DNA TGTGCCACCAGCAGAGATCCCACCGGGGAGCTGTTTTTT. Amino acid sequence: CATSRDPTGELFF. This chain joins TRBV15 and TRBJ2-2; unclear D gene. V was cut by 0 bases and J by 4 bases, with 3 bases left in between. The CDR3 is 13 residues long. Looked up from germline, CDR1 is LNHNV and CDR2 is YYDKDF (reference sequence).

The V gene is TRBV28, the J gene TRBJ1-5, with TRBD1 as a possible D gene (6 bases). This CDR3 comprises 16 residues. CDR1 MDHEN and CDR2 SYDVKM come from the germline V gene. Deletions cut 5 bases from V and 4 bases from J, with 18 bases between. CDR3 amino acids: CASSPRQALRNQPQHF. The CDR3 bases are TGTGCCAGCAGTCCCCGACAGGCCCTCAGGAATCAGCCCCAGCATTTT.

The chain links TRBV5-8 to TRBJ1-5; D call uncertain. The V gene lost 4 bases and the J gene lost 7 bases, with 12 bases spanning the gap. In germline, CDR1 is SGHTS, CDR2 YDEGEE. The CDR3 spans 13 residues. The CDR3 sequence is CASSAVQQQPQHF. CDR3 nucleotide sequence: TGTGCCAGCAGCGCAGTGCAACAGCAGCCCCAGCATTTT.

The V call is TRBV27, the J call TRBJ1-2; TRBD1 matches 7 bases. CDR3 length: 10 residues. J was trimmed by 8 bases and V by 11 bases; bases with no gene match: 5. The germline gives CDR1 MNHEY, CDR2 SMNVEV (reference sequence). The CDR3 loop reads CARTGVGYTF. The DNA of the CDR3 is TGTGCCCGAACAGGGGTAGGCTACACCTTC.

This clonotype was picked up many times. V is TRBV29-1 and J is TRBJ2-3; 13 positions match TRBD2. The V segment lost 4 bases and the J segment 4 bases; nucleotides outside the gene matches: 5. The CDR3 is made up of 15 amino acids. Germline values: CDR1 SQVTM, CDR2 ANQGSEA. This CDR3 is CSVGRTSGRSDTQYF. CDR3 coding DNA: TGCAGCGTTGGCCGGACTAGCGGGAGATCAGATACGCAGTATTTT.

The V gene is TRBV27, the J gene TRBJ1-1; no firm D call. Germline V gene lookup returns CDR1 MNHEY and CDR2 SMNVEV (reference sequence). Between the trimmed V and J ends, which lost 6 bases and 2 bases, there was a span of 10 bases. There are 13 residues in the CDR3. CDR3 region: CASSTRQNTEAFF. Here the CDR3 DNA reads TGTGCCAGCAGCACTCGACAAAACACTGAAGCTTTCTTT.

This clonotype was picked up a small number of times. The V gene is TRBV27, the J gene TRBJ2-7; D is perhaps TRBD1 (5 bases). V was shortened by 5 bases and J by 4 bases, with 21 bases between the two germline ends. CDR1 MNHEY and CDR2 SMNVEV come from the germline V gene (reference sequence). CDR3 length: 16 residues. The CDR3 nucleotides are TGTGCCAGCAGTCCCTTGGACATGGGCCCATATTACGAGCAGTACTTC. It translates to CASSPLDMGPYYEQYF.

The chain employs TRBV18 and TRBJ2-3; TRBD1 matches at 9 bases. This CDR3 region has 17 residues. V lost 1 base and J lost 4; bases outside the gene matches: 9. The V gene's germline CDR1 is KGHSH and CDR2 LQKENI. The CDR3 sequence is CASSPRQTGGSADTQYF. As DNA, the CDR3 is TGTGCCAGCTCACCACGGCAGACAGGGGGTTCCGCAGATACGCAGTATTTT. Together with reference TRBV18 and TRBJ2-3, the CDR3 gives the full variable domain: NAGVMQNPRHLVRRRGQEARLRCSPMKGHSHVYWYRQLPEEGLKFMVYLQKENIIDESGMPKERFSAEFPKEGPSILRIQQVVRGDSAAYFCASSPRQTGGSADTQYFGPGTRLTVL.

The chain couples TRBV5-1 to TRBJ2-7; TRBD2 matches at 7 bases. CDR3 size: 15 residues. Germline V gene sequence: CDR1 SGHRS, CDR2 YFSETQ. V dropped 2 bases and J dropped 7; count of bases not matched to a gene: 12. In DNA form, the CDR3 reads TGCGCCAGCAGCTTAAGTTCAGCGGGACTGGGTGAGCAGTACTTC. It is translated as CASSLSSAGLGEQYF.

J is TRBJ2-2 and V is TRBV6-2 or TRBV6-3, with 14 bases identical to TRBD2. The CDR3 has 18 residues. With V trimmed by 6 bases and J by 4 bases, 10 bases remained unmatched. CDR1 MNHEY and CDR2 SVGEGT come from the germline V gene. CDR3 coding DNA: TGTGCCAGCAGACCTGGGACTAGCGGGAGTTTGGCCACCGGGGAGCTGTTTTTT. It encodes CASRPGTSGSLATGELFF.

This clonotype was seen more than once but under ten times. The genes are TRBV5-1 and TRBJ1-6; no reliable D call. V lost 0 bases and J 10 bases, leaving 8 bases between the germline ends. Germline loops: CDR1 SGHRS, CDR2 YFSETQ. The CDR3 runs to 13 residues. CDR3 sequence: CASSLDLISPLHF. For the CDR3, the DNA is TGCGCCAGCAGCTTGGACCTCATCTCACCCCTCCACTTT.

This clonotype was seen only a few times. This CDR3 reads CASSLYPFSGGNQPQHF. As DNA, the CDR3 is TGTGCCAGCAGTTTATATCCGTTCTCAGGGGGCAATCAGCCCCAGCATTTT. The chain links TRBV28 to TRBJ1-5; D may be TRBD1 (6 bases). There are 17 residues in the CDR3. V lost 1 base, J lost 2 bases, and 15 bases lay in between. Germline V gene sequence: CDR1 MDHEN, CDR2 SYDVKM.

The genes are TRBV6-1 and TRBJ2-1, with TRBD2 matching over 9 bases. Germline CDR1 reads MNHNS; CDR2 reads SASEGT. The CDR3 consists of 13 residues. V trimming: 6 bases; J trimming: 8 bases; junction bases outside the gene matches: 5. CDR3 in amino acids: CASSATSGYEQFF. Written as DNA, the CDR3 is TGTGCCAGCAGCGCGACTAGCGGATATGAGCAGTTCTTC.

The gene calls are TRBV20-1 and TRBJ2-5; no clear D gene. V lost 7 bases to trimming and J lost 5 bases, with 2 bases between them. CDR1 is DFQATT and CDR2 is SNEGSKA in the germline V gene (reference sequence). The CDR3 contains 8 residues. The CDR3 sequence: CSGETQYF. CDR3 DNA: TGCAGTGGGGAGACCCAGTACTTC.

This clonotype was observed at least ten times. The chain carries TRBV20-1 and TRBJ2-3; D perhaps matches TRBD2 (6 bases). Germline values: CDR1 DFQATT, CDR2 SNEGSKA (reference sequence). V lost 6 bases to trimming and J lost 9 bases, with 22 bases between them. The CDR3 loop spans 14 amino acids. The CDR3: CSARRGSPLGTQYF. CDR3 bases: TGCAGTGCAAGACGGGGGAGCCCGCTTGGAACGCAGTATTTT.

This clonotype was picked up many times. CDR3 loop: CASSHRSSGRAEYEQYF. CDR3 DNA: TGTGCCAGCTCACATAGGTCTAGCGGGAGGGCCGAGTACGAGCAGTACTTC. This chain links TRBV18 with TRBJ2-7; TRBD2 aligns across 12 bases. Losses at the gene ends were 4 bases for V and 4 bases for J; bases not matched to a gene: 11. Germline V CDR1 and CDR2: KGHSH, LQKENI. CDR3 length equals 17 residues.

The chain has TRBV3-1 and TRBJ2-7; 7 bases map to TRBD2. Germline lookup yields CDR1 LGHDT and CDR2 YNNKEL (reference sequence). J was trimmed by 0 bases and V by 4 bases; bases with no gene match: 9. This CDR3 spans 16 amino acids. This CDR3 reads CASSLGASGSSYEQYF. DNA of the CDR3: TGTGCCAGCAGCCTTGGGGCTAGCGGAAGCTCCTACGAGCAGTACTTC.